The clone carrying this T cell receptor beta chain has a single count. Its specificity is unknown. The sample is drawn from a study of cytomegalovirus exposure and HLA in healthy donors. Amplification used 60 Vbeta primers and 13 Jbeta primers. The assay was immunoSEQ multiplex PCR, and TCRdb's table has in-frame clones only and misses some. The sample consists of roughly 170,000 clones, approximately 84% of them appearing once. Points from the study as a whole: Using a false discovery rate of 0.05, a later analysis showed that approximately 16,000 TCR beta sequences were associated with HLA alleles.

Per germline, CDR1 SQVTM and CDR2 ANQGSEA. The CDR3 extends over 13 amino acids. The V end was cut by 6 bases, the J end by 7 bases, with 18 bases between. Sequences were obtained from PBMCs. This TCR derives from a woman in her forties or fifties in good health and CMV-seropositive. V gene TRBV29-1 combines with J gene TRBJ1-2; D is perhaps TRBD1 (5 bases). CDR3 DNA sequence: TGCAGCGTCTTTCAGGGCAGGGCTAGTGGCTACACCTTC. It is translated as CSVFQGRASGYTF. Drawing the rest from reference TRBV29-1 and TRBJ1-2, the complete variable domain is SAVISQKPSRDICQRGTSLTIQCQVDSQVTMMFWYRQQPGQSLTLIATANQGSEATYESGFVIDKFPISRPNLTFSTLTVSNMSPEDSSIYLCSVFQGRASGYTFGSGTRLTVV.